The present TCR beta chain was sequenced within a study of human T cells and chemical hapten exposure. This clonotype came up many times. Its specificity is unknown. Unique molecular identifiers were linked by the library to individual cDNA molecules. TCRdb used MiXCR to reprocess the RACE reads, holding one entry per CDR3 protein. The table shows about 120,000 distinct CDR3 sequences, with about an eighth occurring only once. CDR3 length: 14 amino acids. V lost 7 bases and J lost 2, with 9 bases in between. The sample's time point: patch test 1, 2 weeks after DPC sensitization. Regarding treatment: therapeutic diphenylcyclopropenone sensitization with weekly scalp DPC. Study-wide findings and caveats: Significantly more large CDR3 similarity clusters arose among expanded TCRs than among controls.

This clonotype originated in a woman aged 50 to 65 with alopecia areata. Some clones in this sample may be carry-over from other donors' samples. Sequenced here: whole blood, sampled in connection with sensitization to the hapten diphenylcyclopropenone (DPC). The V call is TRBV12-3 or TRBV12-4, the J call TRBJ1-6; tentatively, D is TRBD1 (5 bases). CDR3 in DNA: TGTGCCAGCACTGGGGGGACCTATAATTCACCCCTCCACTTT. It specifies CASTGGTYNSPLHF.